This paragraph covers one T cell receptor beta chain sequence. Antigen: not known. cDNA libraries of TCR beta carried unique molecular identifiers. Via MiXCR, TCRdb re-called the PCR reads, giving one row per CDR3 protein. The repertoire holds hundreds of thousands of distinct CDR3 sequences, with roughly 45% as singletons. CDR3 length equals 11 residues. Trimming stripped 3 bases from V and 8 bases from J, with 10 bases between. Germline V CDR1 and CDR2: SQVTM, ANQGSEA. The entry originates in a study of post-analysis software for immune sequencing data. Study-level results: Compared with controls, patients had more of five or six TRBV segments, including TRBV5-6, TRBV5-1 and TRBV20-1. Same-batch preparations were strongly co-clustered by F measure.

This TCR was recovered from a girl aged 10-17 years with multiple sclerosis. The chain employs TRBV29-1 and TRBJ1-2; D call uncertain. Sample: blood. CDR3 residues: CSVEEGEGYTF. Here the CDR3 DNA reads TGCAGCGTTGAGGAGGGAGAAGGCTACACCTTC.